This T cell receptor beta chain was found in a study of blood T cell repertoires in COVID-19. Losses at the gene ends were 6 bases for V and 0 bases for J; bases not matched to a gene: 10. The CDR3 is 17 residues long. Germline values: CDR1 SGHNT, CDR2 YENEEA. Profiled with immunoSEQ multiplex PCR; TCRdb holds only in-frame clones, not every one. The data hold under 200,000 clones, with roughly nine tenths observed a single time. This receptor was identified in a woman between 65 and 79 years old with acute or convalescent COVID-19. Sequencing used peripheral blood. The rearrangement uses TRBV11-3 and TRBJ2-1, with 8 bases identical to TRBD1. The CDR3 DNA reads TGTGCCAGCAGTCCAAGACAGGGGATAAGCTCCTACAATGAGCAGTTCTTC. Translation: CASSPRQGISSYNEQFF.